The clone carrying this TCR beta chain was detected a few times. Antigen: not known. Since all of the isolated RNA was reverse transcribed, expressed TCRB transcripts were what got sequenced. Each sample of naive, central memory or regulatory T cells had, on average, about 3.57 million reads. Here immunoSEQ multiplex PCR was the method, and the copy in TCRdb shows in-frame clones only, minus some. The table has roughly 310,000 clones, 8% to 13% seen once. This CDR3 has 16 residues. The V and J ends lost 3 bases and 1 base, in that order; junction bases with no gene match: 5. Per germline, CDR1 LGHNA and CDR2 YSLEER. These data originate in a study of beta chain features in type 1 diabetes. Looking at the study overall: On cell yields, gender and age, patients and healthy donors were similar. General observations from the study: In these data, an HLA type influence on TCRB rearrangement remained unresolved. Among patients with Type 1 diabetes, TCRB CDR3s were moderately but significantly shorter in every one of the four CD4+ subsets.

What was sequenced was naive CD4+ T cells from blood. The clonotype was recovered from a woman in her twenties or thirties in good health. The chain carries TRBV4-3 and TRBJ2-5; 10 bases fit TRBD1. The CDR3 DNA follows: TGCGCCAGCAGCCAGGGGGGACAGGGGATCCAAGAGACCCAGTACTTC. Translating it yields CASSQGGQGIQETQYF.